The clone carrying this TCR beta chain was detected only a few times. PCR amplification relied on 60 Vbeta primers (plus 13 Jbeta primers). The repertoire was sequenced with immunoSEQ multiplex PCR; TCRdb's copy has only in-frame clones and lacks some. The sample consists of around 110,000 clones, 9% to 10% of them appearing once. The entry originates in a study of cytomegalovirus exposure and HLA in healthy donors. Trimming left V 4 bases short and J 0 bases short, with 5 bases between. Germline V gives CDR1 MRHNA, CDR2 SNTAGT. This CDR3 region has 13 residues. Sequenced material: PBMCs. This chain links TRBV6-4 with TRBJ2-3, with a tentative D call TRBD1 (5 bases). The sequence came from a man aged 25-40 years in good health and CMV-seronegative. DNA for the CDR3: TGTGCCAGCAGTGGGGGCAGCACAGATACGCAGTATTTT. Protein sequence: CASSGGSTDTQYF.